The 8 T cell receptor beta chains listed next were all sequenced from one sample in a study of T-cell reconstitution after alpha-beta-depleted transplantation in children. Unique molecular identifiers were incorporated during preparation of the TCRbeta library. A single record per CDR3 protein comes from TCRdb applying MiXCR to the PCR reads. The sample includes 600,000 to 700,000 distinct CDR3 sequences, roughly 14% of them seen just once. The sample consisted of PBMCs, taken before TCRalphabeta/CD19-depleted stem cell transplant. These receptors were collected from a girl aged 2 to 10 with congenital amegakaryocytic thrombocytopenia, due to receive a stem cell transplant.

This clonotype was detected only a few times. The chain carries TRBV7-6 and TRBJ1-3; D is uncertain. The ends were cut back, 2 bases at V and 0 bases at J, with 20 bases in the middle. Germline V CDR1 and CDR2: SGHVS, FNYEAQ. This CDR3 is built from 19 residues. The CDR3 coding sequence is TGTGCCAGCAGCTTATACCGGGCCACGTTCACGAGCTCTGGAAACACCATATATTTT. Translation: CASSLYRATFTSSGNTIYF. The complete variable domain, with remaining parts taken from reference TRBV7-6 and TRBJ1-3, reads GAGVSQSPRYKVTKRGQDVALRCDPISGHVSLYWYRQALGQGPEFLTYFNYEAQQDKSGLPNDRFSAERPEGSISTLTIQRTEQRDSAMYRCASSLYRATFTSSGNTIYFGEGSWLTVV.

This clonotype was seen repeatedly, ten times or more. The chain uses TRBV12-3 or TRBV12-4 and TRBJ2-7; D call uncertain. V lost 9 bases and J lost 4, with 10 bases in between. This CDR3 contains 11 residues. This chain's CDR3 is CASSHLYEQYF. CDR3 DNA sequence: TGTGCCAGTTCCCACTTATACGAGCAGTACTTC.

The sample holds many counts of this clonotype. The gene calls are TRBV29-1 and TRBJ2-7; weak D call: TRBD2 (5 bases). Germline loops: CDR1 SQVTM, CDR2 ANQGSEA. CDR3 size: 14 residues. The V and J ends lost 4 bases and 5 bases respectively, with 18 bases between them. This chain's CDR3 is CSVVLGSGLDEQYF. The CDR3 nucleotides are TGCAGCGTTGTCCTGGGCAGCGGCCTTGACGAGCAGTACTTC.

The chain carries TRBV20-1 and TRBJ1-2; D ambiguous. Germline V gene data show CDR1 as DFQATT and CDR2 as SNEGSKA (reference sequence). Trimming took off 6 bases at V and 5 bases at J, with 16 bases between the two ends. The CDR3 totals 13 residues. The DNA of the CDR3 is TGCAGTGCCAACCCCACCGGAGGTTATGGCTACACCTTC. Its translation is CSANPTGGYGYTF.

This clonotype was seen a handful of times. The V call is TRBV19, the J call TRBJ1-4; a possible D gene is TRBD1 (5 bases). The CDR3 runs 11 residues. V lost 9 bases, J lost 7 bases, and 9 bases lay in between. Germline values: CDR1 LNHDA, CDR2 SQIVND (reference sequence). The CDR3 DNA follows: TGTGCCAGCAGGGATCCTGAAAAACTGTTTTTT. This encodes CASRDPEKLFF.

At least ten counts were recorded for this clonotype. This chain uses TRBV29-1 with TRBJ1-3; no clear D gene. Germline CDR1 SQVTM, CDR2 ANQGSEA. The CDR3 has 14 residues. Trimming left V 7 bases short and J 1 base short, with 14 bases between. Here the CDR3 reads CSAWTPTSGNTIYF. The CDR3 nucleotides are TGCAGCGCCTGGACGCCGACTTCTGGAAACACCATATATTTT.

This clonotype appeared once. CDR3 protein: CAWSVQPHQPQHF. Here the CDR3 DNA reads TGTGCCTGGAGTGTACAGCCCCATCAGCCCCAGCATTTT. The rearrangement links TRBV30 to TRBJ1-5, with D uncertain. The V gene lost 0 bases and the J gene lost 5 bases, with 8 bases spanning the gap. The CDR3 is made up of 13 amino acids. Germline CDR1 is GTSNPN and CDR2 is SVGIG (reference sequence).

A few counts support this clonotype. The chain uses TRBV3-1 and TRBJ2-2; no clear D gene. Germline CDR1 reads LGHDT; CDR2 reads YNNKEL (reference sequence). Deletions cut 6 bases from V and 3 bases from J, with 11 bases between. This CDR3 contains 14 residues. In DNA form, the CDR3 reads TGTGCCAGCAGGGAAAGTAGCCACACCGGGGAGCTGTTTTTT. It codes for CASRESSHTGELFF.